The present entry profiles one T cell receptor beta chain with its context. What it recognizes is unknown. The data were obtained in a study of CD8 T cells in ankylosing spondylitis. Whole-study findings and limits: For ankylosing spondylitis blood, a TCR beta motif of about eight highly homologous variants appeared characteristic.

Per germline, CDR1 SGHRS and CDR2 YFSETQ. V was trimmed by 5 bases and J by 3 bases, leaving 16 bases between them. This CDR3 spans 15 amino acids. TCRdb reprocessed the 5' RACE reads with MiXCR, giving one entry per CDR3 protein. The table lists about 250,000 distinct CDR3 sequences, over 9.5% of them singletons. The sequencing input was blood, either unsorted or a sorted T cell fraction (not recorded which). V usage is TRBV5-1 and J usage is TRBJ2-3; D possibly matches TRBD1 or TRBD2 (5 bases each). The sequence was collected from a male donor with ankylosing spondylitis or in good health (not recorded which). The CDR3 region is CASRHRGRETDTQYF. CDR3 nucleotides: TGCGCCAGCAGGCACCGGGGCCGCGAAACAGATACGCAGTATTTT.